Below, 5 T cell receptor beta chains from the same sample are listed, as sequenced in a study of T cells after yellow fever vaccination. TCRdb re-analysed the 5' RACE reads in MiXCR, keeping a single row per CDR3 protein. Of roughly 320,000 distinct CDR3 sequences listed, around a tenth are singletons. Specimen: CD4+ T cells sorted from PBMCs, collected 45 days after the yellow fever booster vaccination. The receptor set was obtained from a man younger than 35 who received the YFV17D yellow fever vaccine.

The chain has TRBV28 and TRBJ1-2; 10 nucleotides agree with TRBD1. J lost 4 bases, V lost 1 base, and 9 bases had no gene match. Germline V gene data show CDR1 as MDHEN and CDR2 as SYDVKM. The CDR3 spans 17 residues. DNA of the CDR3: TGTGCCAGCAGTTTATCCGCCGGGACAGGGGTAACCTATGGCTACACCTTC. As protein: CASSLSAGTGVTYGYTF.

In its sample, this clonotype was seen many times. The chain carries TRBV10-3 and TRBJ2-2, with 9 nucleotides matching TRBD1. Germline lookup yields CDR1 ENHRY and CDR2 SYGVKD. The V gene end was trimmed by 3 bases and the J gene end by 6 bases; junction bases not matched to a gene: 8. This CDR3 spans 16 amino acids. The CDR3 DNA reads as TGTGCCATCAGTGACAAGGGACAGGGAAAACCCGGGGAGCTGTTTTTT. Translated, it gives CAISDKGQGKPGELFF.

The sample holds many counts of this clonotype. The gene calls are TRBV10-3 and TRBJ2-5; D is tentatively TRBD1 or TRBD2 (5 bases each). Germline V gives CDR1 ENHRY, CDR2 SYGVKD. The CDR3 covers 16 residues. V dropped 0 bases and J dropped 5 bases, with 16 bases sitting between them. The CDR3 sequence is CAISESTGLGEETQYF. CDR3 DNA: TGTGCCATCAGTGAGTCGACTGGCCTAGGGGAGGAGACCCAGTACTTC.

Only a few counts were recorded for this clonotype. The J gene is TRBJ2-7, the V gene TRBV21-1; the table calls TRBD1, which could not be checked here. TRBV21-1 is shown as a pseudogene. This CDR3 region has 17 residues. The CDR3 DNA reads TGTGCCAGCAGCGGACGACATGCCCGGCAGGAAACCTACGAGCAGTACGTC. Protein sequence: CASSGRHARQETYEQYV.

CDR3 sequence: CASSKAGLAGGHSYNEQFF. As DNA, the CDR3 is TGTGCCAGCAGCAAAGCGGGACTAGCGGGGGGGCATTCTTACAATGAGCAGTTCTTC. The chain couples TRBV5-6 to TRBJ2-1; 16 bases agree with TRBD2. J was trimmed by 4 bases and V by 4 bases; bases with no gene match: 11. Germline V CDR1 and CDR2: SGHDT, YYEEEE. This CDR3 has 19 amino acids.